This T cell receptor beta chain was recovered during a study of T cell repertoires in cytomegalovirus infection. Study results and limitations: Identification of carriers of CMV plus the relevant HLA was achieved through cumulative public TCR beta family frequency. In two of eight donors, the top clonotype was HLA-C-restricted CMV-specific.

V was trimmed by 7 bases and J by 4 bases, leaving 12 bases between them. This CDR3 contains 12 residues. Germline CDR1 is SGHDT and CDR2 is YYEEEE. Of note for this clonotype: Its antigen remains unidentified.

Each CDR3 protein gets one entry after TCRdb re-called the reads with MiXCR. The data hold hundreds of thousands of distinct CDR3 sequences, with 15% to 20% observed a single time. The sequence was collected from a human donor in good health (CMV status not recorded). Some clones in this sample may be carry-over from other donors' samples. The chain links TRBV5-6 to TRBJ2-7; D uncertain. The sample consisted of PBMCs. CDR3 region: CASHYGRYEQYF. The CDR3 DNA reads TGTGCCAGCCATTACGGCCGATACGAGCAGTACTTC. The full variable domain, with the rest looked up from reference TRBV5-6 and TRBJ2-7, is DAGVTQSPTHLIKTRGQQVTLRCSPKSGHDTVSWYQQALGQGPQFIFQYYEEEERQRGNFPDRFSGHQFPNYSSELNVNALLLGDSALYLCASHYGRYEQYFGPGTRLTVT.